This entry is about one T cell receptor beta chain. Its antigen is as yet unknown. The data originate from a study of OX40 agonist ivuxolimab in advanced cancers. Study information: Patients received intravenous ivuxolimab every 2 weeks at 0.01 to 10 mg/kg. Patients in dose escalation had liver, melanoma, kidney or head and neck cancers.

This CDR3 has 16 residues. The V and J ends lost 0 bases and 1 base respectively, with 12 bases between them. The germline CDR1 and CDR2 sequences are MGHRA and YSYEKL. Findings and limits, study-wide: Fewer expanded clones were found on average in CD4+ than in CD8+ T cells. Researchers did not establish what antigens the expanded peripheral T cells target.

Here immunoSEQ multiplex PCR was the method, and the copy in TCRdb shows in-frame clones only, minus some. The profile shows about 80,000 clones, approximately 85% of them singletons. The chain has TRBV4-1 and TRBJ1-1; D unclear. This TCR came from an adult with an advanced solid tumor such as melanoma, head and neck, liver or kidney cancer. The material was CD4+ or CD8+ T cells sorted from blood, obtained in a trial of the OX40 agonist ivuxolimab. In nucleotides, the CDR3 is TGCGCCAGCAGCCAAGAAGTCATAGGTTGGAACACTGAAGCTTTCTTT. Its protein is CASSQEVIGWNTEAFF.